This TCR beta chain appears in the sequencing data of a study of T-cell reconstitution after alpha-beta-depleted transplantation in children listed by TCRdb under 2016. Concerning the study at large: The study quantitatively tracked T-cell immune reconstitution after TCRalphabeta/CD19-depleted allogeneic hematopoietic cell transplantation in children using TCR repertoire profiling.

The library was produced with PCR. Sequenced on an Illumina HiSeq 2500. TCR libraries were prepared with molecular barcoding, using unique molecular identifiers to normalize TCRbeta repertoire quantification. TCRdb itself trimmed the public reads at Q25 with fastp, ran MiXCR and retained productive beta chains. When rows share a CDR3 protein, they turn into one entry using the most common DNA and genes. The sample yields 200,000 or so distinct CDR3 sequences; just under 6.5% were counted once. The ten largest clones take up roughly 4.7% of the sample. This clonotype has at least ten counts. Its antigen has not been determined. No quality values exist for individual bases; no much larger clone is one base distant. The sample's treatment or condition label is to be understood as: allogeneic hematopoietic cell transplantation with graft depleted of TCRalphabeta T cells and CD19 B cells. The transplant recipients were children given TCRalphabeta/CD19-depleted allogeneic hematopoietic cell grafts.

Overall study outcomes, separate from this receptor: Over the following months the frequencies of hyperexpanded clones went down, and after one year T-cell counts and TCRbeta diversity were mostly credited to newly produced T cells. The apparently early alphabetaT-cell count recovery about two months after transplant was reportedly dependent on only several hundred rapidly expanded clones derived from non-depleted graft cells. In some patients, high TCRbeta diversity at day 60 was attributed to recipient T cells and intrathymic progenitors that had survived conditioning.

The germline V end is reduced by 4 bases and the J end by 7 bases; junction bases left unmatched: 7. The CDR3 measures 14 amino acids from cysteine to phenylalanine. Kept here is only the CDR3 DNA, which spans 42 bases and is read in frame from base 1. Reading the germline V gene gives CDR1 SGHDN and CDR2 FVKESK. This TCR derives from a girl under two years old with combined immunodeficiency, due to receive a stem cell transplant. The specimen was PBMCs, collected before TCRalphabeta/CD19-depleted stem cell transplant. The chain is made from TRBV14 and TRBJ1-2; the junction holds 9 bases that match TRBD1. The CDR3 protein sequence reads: CASSLIDRGVGYTF. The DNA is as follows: TGTGCCAGCAGCCTAATCGACAGGGGGGTTGGCTACACCTTC.